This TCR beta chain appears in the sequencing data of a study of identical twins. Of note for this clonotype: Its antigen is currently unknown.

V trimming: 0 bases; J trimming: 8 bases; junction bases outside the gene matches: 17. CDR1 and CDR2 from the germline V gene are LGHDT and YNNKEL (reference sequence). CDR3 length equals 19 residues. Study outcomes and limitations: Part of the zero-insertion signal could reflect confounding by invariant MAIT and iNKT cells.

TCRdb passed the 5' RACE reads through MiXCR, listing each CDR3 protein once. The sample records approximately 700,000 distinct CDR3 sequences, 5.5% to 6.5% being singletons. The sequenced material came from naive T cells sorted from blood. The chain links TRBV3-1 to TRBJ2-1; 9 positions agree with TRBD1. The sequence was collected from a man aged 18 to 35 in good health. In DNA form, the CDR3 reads TGTGCCAGCAGCCAAGAGTTTTTCCCCGGGACAGGGAATATGGATGAGCAGTTCTTC. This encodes CASSQEFFPGTGNMDEQFF.